The rows below give T cell receptor beta chains drawn from one sample of a study of T cells in Graves' hyperthyroidism and ophthalmopathy. TCRdb redid the calling of the multiplex PCR reads with MiXCR, one entry per CDR3 protein. The data contain 550,000 to 800,000 distinct CDR3 sequences, 16% of them singletons. The sample consisted of blood. These receptors were obtained from a young man with Graves' hyperthyroidism. Both conserved end residues are trimmed from each CDR3.

J	V	CDR3
TRBJ2-1	TRBV5-1	ASSLSLGSIYNEQF
TRBJ2-3	TRBV20-1	STYLGAGVIDTQY
TRBJ2-1	TRBV20-1	SARGLAGVIEQF
TRBJ2-3	TRBV12-3/TRBV12-4	ASRGQNTDTQY
TRBJ2-7	TRBV7-2	ASSVTGVQY
TRBJ2-7	TRBV7-9	ASSLGVGTGARIYEQY
TRBJ1-1	TRBV10-3	AIIGGLGTEAF
TRBJ2-1	TRBV28	ASSLNTPNEQF
TRBJ1-3	TRBV11-2	ASSFRGPSSGNTIY
TRBJ2-1	TRBV7-9	ASSLPTSGRSVEQF
TRBJ1-2	TRBV6-1	ASSGPGLSGYT
TRBJ1-2	TRBV29-1	SVEARGRPNYGYT
TRBJ1-3	TRBV28	ASNIQGGGNTIY
TRBJ1-1	TRBV6-5	ASSYSIVPPNTEAF
TRBJ2-7	TRBV28	ASAIPGGGDYEQY
TRBJ1-2	TRBV6-1	ASTLRANYGYT
TRBJ2-5	TRBV12-3/TRBV12-4	ASRGRGSQY
TRBJ2-7	TRBV7-9	ASSLKGKGYEQY
TRBJ1-1	TRBV28	ASKGDTEAF
TRBJ1-2	TRBV12-3/TRBV12-4	ASTPTGTRVGYT
TRBJ2-7	TRBV29-1	SVTTSPGEQY
TRBJ1-4	TRBV7-9	ASSLVTEKLF
TRBJ1-1	TRBV7-2	ASSLEGRGMNTEAF
TRBJ2-2	TRBV9	ASSVEGGRYTGELF
TRBJ1-3	TRBV12-3/TRBV12-4	ASGPSSGNTIY
TRBJ1-1	TRBV19	ASSIDRRGTEAF
TRBJ2-3	TRBV11-2	ASSLGAPTLDTQY
TRBJ2-6	TRBV30	AWSAGSSGANVLT
TRBJ2-5	TRBV12-5	ASGLGQGAETQY
TRBJ1-1	TRBV7-9	ASSSIGGTEAF
TRBJ2-1	TRBV4-1	ASSHLAGDVSSYNEQF
TRBJ2-1	TRBV7-2	ASSPRNTRWTSGRLGNEQF
TRBJ1-2	TRBV6-1	ATLVRGSQIDGYT
TRBJ2-1	TRBV6-2/TRBV6-3	ASGGFTSYNEQF
TRBJ2-2	TRBV5-4	ASSTAGQAHTGELF
TRBJ2-1	TRBV12-3/TRBV12-4	ATSGEDYNEQF
TRBJ1-4	TRBV12-3/TRBV12-4	ASSKGQPREKLF
TRBJ1-5	TRBV20-1	SAPGRGSNQPQH
TRBJ2-3	TRBV12-3/TRBV12-4	ASQAGAGTDTQY
TRBJ2-4	TRBV20-1	SARDQGLAKNIQY
TRBJ1-2	TRBV6-1	ATNRQGATGYT
TRBJ2-7	TRBV11-2	ASSSAGRIYEQY
TRBJ1-1	TRBV11-3	ASSLSPQGTEAF
TRBJ2-7	TRBV12-3/TRBV12-4	ASSPVWDEQY
TRBJ2-3	TRBV29-1	SADPAGRGTDTQY
TRBJ2-5	TRBV12-3/TRBV12-4	ASSLGQGPTQY
TRBJ2-1	TRBV24-1	ATSDANRGFKQF
TRBJ1-4	TRBV3-1	ASSQEESTTNEKLF
TRBJ2-5	TRBV20-1	SARDVETQY
TRBJ2-7	TRBV4-1	ASSPTLAVTYEQY
TRBJ2-7	TRBV28	ASASVGVGTHEQY
TRBJ2-2	TRBV7-2	ASSDRGDSGTGELF
TRBJ2-5	TRBV5-6	ASSSTGGKETQY
TRBJ2-7	TRBV20-1	SAAVLAGENNEQY
TRBJ2-3	TRBV20-1	SARLGDGTDTQY